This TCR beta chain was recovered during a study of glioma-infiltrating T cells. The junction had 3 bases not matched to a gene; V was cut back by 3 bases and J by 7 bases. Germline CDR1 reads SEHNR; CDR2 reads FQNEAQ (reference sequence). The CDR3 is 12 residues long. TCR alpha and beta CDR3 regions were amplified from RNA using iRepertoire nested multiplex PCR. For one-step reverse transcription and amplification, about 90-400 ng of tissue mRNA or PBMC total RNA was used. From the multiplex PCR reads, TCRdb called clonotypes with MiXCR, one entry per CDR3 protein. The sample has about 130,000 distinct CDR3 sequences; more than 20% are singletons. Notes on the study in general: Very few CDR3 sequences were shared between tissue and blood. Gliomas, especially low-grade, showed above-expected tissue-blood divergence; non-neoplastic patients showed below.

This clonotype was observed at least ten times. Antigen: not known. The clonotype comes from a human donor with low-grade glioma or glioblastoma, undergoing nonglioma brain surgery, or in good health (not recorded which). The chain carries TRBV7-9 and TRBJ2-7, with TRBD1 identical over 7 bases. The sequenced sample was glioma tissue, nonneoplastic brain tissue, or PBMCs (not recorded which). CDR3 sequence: CASSLDRIEQYF. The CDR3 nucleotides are TGTGCCAGCAGCTTGGACAGGATAGAGCAGTACTTC.